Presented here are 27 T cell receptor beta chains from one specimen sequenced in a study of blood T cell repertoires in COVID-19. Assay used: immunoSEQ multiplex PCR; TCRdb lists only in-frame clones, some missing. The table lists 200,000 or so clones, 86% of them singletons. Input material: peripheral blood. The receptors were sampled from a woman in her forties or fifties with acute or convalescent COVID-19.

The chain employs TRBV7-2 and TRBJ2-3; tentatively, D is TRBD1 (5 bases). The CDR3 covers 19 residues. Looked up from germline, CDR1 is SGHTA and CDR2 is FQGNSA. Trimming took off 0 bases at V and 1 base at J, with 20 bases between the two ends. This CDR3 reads CASSLAPGRQMSRTDTQYF. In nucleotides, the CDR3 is TGTGCCAGCAGCTTAGCCCCTGGCCGACAGATGAGCCGCACAGATACGCAGTATTTT.

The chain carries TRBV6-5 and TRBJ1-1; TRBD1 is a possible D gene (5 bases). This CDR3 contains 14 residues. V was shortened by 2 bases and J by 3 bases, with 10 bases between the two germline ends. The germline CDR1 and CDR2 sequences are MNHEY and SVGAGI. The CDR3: CASSYIAGYTEAFF. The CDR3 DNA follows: TGTGCCAGCAGTTACATAGCAGGGTACACTGAAGCTTTCTTT.

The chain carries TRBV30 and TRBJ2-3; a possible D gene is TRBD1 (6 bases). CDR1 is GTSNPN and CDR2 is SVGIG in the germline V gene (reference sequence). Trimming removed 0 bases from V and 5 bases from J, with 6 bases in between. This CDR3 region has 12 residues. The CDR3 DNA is TGTGCCTGGAGTGTAGGGGGAGATACGCAGTATTTT. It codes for CAWSVGGDTQYF.

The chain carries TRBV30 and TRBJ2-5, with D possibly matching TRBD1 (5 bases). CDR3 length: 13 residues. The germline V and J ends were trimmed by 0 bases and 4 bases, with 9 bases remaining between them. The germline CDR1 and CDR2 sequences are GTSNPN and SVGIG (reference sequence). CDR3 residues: CAWSVLGRETQYF. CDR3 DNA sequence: TGTGCCTGGAGTGTGTTGGGGCGAGAGACCCAGTACTTC.

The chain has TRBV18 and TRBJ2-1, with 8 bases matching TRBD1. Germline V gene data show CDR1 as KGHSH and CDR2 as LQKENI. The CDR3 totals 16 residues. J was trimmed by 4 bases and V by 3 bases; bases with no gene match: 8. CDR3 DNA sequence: TGTGCCAGCTCACCCCGGACAGGGACCCAATACAATGAGCAGTTCTTC. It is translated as CASSPRTGTQYNEQFF.

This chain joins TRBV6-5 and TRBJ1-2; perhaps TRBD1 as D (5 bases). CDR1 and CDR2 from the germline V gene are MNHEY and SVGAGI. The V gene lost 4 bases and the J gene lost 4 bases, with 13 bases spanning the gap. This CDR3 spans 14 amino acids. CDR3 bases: TGTGCCAGCAGTTTCGCCGGGACTGCCTATGGCTACACCTTC. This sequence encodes CASSFAGTAYGYTF.

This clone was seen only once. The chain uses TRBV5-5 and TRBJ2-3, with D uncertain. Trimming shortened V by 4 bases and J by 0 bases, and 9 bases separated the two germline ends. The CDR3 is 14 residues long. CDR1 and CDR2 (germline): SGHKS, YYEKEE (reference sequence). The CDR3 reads CASSPTRSTDTQYF. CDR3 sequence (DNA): TGTGCCAGCAGCCCGACACGGAGCACAGATACGCAGTATTTT.

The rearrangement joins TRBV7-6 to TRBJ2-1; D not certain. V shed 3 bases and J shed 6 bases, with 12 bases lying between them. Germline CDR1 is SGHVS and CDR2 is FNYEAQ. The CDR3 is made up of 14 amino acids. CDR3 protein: CASSFGGPRNEQFF. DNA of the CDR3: TGTGCCAGCAGCTTTGGCGGTCCGCGCAATGAGCAGTTCTTC.

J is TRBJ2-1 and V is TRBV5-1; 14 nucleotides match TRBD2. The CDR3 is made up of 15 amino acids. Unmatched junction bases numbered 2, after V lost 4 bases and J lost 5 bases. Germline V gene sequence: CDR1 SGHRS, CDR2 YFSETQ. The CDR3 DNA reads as TGCGCCAGCAGCAGGGGACTAGCGGGAGACAATGAGCAGTTCTTC. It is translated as CASSRGLAGDNEQFF.

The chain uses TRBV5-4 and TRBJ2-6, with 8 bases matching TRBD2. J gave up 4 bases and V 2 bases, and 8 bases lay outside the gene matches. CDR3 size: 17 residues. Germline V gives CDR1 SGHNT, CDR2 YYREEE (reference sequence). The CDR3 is CASSFLSGGAGANVLTF. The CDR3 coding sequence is TGTGCCAGCAGCTTTCTGTCGGGAGGGGCAGGGGCCAACGTCCTGACTTTC. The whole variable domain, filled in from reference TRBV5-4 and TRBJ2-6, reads ETGVTQSPTHLIKTRGQQVTLRCSSQSGHNTVSWYQQALGQGPQFIFQYYREEENGRGNFPPRFSGLQFPNYSSELNVNALELDDSALYLCASSFLSGGAGANVLTFGAGSRLTVL.

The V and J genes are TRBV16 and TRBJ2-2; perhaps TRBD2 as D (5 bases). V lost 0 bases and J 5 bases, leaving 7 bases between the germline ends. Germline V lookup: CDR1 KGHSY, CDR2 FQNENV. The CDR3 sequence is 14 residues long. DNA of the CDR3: TGTGCCAGCAGCCAATCGGGCGGGACCGGGGAGCTGTTTTTT. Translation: CASSQSGGTGELFF.

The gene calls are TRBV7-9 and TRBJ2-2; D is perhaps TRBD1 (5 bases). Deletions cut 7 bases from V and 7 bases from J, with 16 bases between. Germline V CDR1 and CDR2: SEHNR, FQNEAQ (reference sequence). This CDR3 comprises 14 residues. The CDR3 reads CASTKGPEHGELFF. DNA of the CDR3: TGTGCCAGCACCAAGGGGCCCGAACACGGGGAGCTGTTTTTT.

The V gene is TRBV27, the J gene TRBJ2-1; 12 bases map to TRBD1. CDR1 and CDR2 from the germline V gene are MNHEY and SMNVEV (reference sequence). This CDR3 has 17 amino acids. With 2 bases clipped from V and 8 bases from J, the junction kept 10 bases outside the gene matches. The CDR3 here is CASSLDPGQGAGDEQFF. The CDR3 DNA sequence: TGTGCCAGCAGTTTAGATCCGGGACAGGGGGCCGGGGATGAGCAGTTCTTC.

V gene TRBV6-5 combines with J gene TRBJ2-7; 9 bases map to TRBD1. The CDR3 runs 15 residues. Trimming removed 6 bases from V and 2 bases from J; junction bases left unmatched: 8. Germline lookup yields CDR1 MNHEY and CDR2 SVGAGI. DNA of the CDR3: TGTGCCAGCAGCCGCGGGGGACAGGGAGCCTACGAGCAGTACTTC. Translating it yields CASSRGGQGAYEQYF.

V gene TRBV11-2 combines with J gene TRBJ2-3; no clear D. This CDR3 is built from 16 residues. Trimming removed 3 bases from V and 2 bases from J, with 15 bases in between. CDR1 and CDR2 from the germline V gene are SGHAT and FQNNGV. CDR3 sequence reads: CASSFPGQLITDTQYF. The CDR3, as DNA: TGTGCCAGCAGCTTCCCTGGGCAGTTAATCACAGATACGCAGTATTTT.

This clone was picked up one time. CDR3: CASSHPGEASGEKLFF. The DNA of the CDR3 is TGTGCCAGCAGCCACCCCGGGGAGGCCTCCGGCGAAAAACTGTTTTTT. The chain couples TRBV3-1 (or the pseudogene TRBV3-2) to TRBJ1-4; D gene ambiguous. V dropped 3 bases and J dropped 8 bases, with 19 bases sitting between them. CDR3 length: 16 residues. The germline V gene has CDR1 LGHDT and CDR2 YNNKEL (reference sequence).

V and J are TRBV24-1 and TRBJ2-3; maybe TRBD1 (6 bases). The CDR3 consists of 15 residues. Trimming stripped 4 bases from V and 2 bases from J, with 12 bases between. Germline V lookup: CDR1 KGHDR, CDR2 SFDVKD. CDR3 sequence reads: CATSEGAKVTDTQYF. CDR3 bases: TGTGCCACCAGTGAGGGGGCCAAGGTCACAGATACGCAGTATTTT.

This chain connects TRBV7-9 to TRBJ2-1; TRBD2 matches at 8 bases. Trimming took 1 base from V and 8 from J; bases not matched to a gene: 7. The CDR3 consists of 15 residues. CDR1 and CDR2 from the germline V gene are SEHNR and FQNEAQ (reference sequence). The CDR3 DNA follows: TGTGCCAGCAGCTTAGAATCGGGAGGGGGGTATGAGCAGTTCTTC. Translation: CASSLESGGGYEQFF.

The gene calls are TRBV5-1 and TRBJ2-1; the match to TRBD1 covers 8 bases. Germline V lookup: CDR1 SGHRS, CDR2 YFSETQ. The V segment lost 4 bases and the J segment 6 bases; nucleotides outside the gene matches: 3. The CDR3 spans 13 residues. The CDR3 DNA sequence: TGCGCCAGCAGCCCAGGACAGGGCAATGAGCAGTTCTTC. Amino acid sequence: CASSPGQGNEQFF.

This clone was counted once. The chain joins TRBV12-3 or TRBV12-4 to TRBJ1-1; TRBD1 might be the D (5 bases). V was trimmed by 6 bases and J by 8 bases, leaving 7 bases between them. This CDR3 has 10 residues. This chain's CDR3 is CASRRTEAFF. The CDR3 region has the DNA TGTGCCAGCAGACGGACAGAAGCTTTCTTT.

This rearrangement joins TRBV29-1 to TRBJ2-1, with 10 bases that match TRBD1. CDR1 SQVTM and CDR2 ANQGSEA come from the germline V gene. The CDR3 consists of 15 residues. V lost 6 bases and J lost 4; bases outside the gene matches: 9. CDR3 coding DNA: TGCAGCGTGCTGGGCGGGACAGGGGCATACAATGAGCAGTTCTTC. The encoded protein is CSVLGGTGAYNEQFF.

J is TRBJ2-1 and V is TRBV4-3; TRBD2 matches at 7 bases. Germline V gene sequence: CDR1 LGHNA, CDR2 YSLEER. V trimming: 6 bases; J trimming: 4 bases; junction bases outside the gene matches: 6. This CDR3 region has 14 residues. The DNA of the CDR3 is TGCGCCAGCAGTTCGGGGGGACTTTACAATGAGCAGTTCTTC. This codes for CASSSGGLYNEQFF.

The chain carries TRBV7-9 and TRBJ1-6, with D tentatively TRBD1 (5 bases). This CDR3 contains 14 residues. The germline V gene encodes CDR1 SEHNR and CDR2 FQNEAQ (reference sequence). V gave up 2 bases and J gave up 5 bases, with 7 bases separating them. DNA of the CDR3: TGTGCCAGCAGCTTACTACAGGATAATTCACCCCTCCACTTT. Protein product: CASSLLQDNSPLHF.

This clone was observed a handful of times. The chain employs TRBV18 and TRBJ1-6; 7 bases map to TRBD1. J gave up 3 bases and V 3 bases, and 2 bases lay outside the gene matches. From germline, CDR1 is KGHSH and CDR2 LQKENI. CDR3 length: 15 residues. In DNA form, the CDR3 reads TGTGCCAGCTCACCGGGGACAGTCTATAATTCACCCCTCCACTTT. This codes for CASSPGTVYNSPLHF.

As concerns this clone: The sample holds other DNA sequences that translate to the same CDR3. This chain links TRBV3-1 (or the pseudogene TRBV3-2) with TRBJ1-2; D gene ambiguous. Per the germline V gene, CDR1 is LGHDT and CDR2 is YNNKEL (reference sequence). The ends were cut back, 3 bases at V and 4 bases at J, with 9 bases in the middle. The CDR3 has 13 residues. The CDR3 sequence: CASSQGAAYGYTF. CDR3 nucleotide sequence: TGTGCCAGCAGCCAGGGAGCTGCCTATGGCTACACCTTC.

CDR3 in amino acids: CSASQNNQPQHF. CDR3 bases: TGCAGTGCTAGTCAGAACAATCAGCCCCAGCATTTT. This chain connects TRBV20-1 to TRBJ1-5; no firm D call. The CDR3 contains 12 residues. The germline gives CDR1 DFQATT, CDR2 SNEGSKA (reference sequence). V was pared by 3 bases and J by 3 bases, with 6 bases between.

The CDR3 reads CSVEGGQGNRGYTF. CDR3 DNA: TGCAGCGTTGAGGGTGGCCAGGGTAATCGCGGCTACACCTTC. J is TRBJ1-2 and V is TRBV29-1; D perhaps matches TRBD1 (5 bases). CDR1 is SQVTM, CDR2 ANQGSEA, per germline. The length of the CDR3 is 14 residues. The germline V and J ends were trimmed by 3 bases and 8 bases, with 19 bases remaining between them.